The clone carrying this T cell receptor beta chain showed up just once. This specimen belongs to a study of blood T cell repertoires in COVID-19. Looking at the study overall: Whether acute or convalescent, the COVID-19 samples came from the United States, Italy and Spain. Sources were T cells, B-cell-depleted T cells, or PBMCs; the material itself was cDNA or gDNA.

Generated by immunoSEQ multiplex PCR, the TCRdb table keeps only in-frame clones and is missing some. The repertoire includes approximately 37,000 clones, about 87% of them detected once, and less than 10% sits in the top ten. J gave up 9 bases and V 2 bases, and 10 bases lay outside the gene matches. The CDR3 is 15 amino acids. Germline V gene lookup returns CDR1 MNHNS and CDR2 SASEGT. Sequenced input: peripheral blood. The V call is TRBV6-1, the J call TRBJ1-1; the match to TRBD1 covers 9 bases. This clonotype was obtained from a human donor in a cohort sampled during active COVID-19. This CDR3 is CASSERVSQGAQAFF. DNA of the CDR3: TGTGCCAGCAGTGAAAGAGTTTCACAGGGGGCGCAAGCTTTCTTT.